What follows is one T cell receptor (beta chain) and its context. It has no known antigen specificity. No clone much larger than this one lies a single base away; base qualities are absent. The collaborating institutions used their own protocols to collect whole blood in K2EDTA tubes. For TCRbeta analysis, collaborator samples were shipped as frozen whole blood, as isolated PBMCs, or as DNA extracted from either sample type. The data belong to a study of blood T cell repertoires in COVID-19 (dated by TCRdb to the early 2020s). Study-wide context: Samples covering the acute and convalescent phases of COVID-19 were provided by collaborators in the United States, Italy and Spain. The material from the prospective study consisted of cDNA or gDNA derived from T cells, B-cell-depleted T cells, or PBMCs. Deeply sampled blood TCRbeta repertoires from subjects exposed to, actively infected with, or recovered from COVID-19 were included in the dataset. A freely available public database, intended as a resource for researchers studying the immune response to SARS-CoV-2, is where the repertoires were released. The samples were drawn from two sources: the first 160 participants of the ongoing ImmuneRACE study, and 1,000 to 1,500 subjects contributed by 6 global collaborators. The sample metadata nearly always contained a de-identified subject ID, COVID-19 status, age in years and sex. Where HLA class I and class II types were available, the types were taken from metadata supplied by the sample provider, not from assay-based typing.

In the germline V gene, CDR1 corresponds to MDHEN and CDR2 to SYDVKM. Trimming accounts for 6 bases at V and 1 base at J, while the number of junction bases matched to no gene is 10. Measured from the cysteine to the phenylalanine, the CDR3 is 16 residues long. The read is trimmed to its CDR3 DNA, 48 bases read in frame from base 1. TCRbeta CDR3 regions were amplified from genomic DNA using the immunoSEQ Assay, a bias-controlled multiplex PCR. As for the original processing: Nucleated cell counts per sample were estimated from amplification of reference gene primers within the assay. To quantify the absolute abundance of each unique TCRbeta CDR3 rearrangement, sequence reads were collapsed and filtered. For each sample, productive Simpson clonality was calculated as the square root of Simpson's diversity index over productive rearrangements. The table comes from immuneACCESS by way of TCRdb, which keeps in-frame sequences with V and J called. Part of the clones is missing from these tables; in studies checked, under half for an unresolved V gene and the rest for unknown reasons. V and J calls and clone size are given by that table; D and trimming were obtained from the DNA. This sample holds under 65,000 clones; roughly 79% were observed only once. The ten largest clones add up to around 5.3% of the sample.

Beyond this particular receptor, the publication reports: The amount of clinical and demographic metadata varied by source and participant and was provided uncurated.

This clonotype originated in a woman aged 55-70 years with acute or convalescent COVID-19. Sequencing input: peripheral blood. This chain is built from TRBV28 and TRBJ1-1, and TRBD1 matches 8 of the central bases. The sequence in DNA is TGTGCCAGCAGCCAAGACAGGGGAGGGGCGAACACTGAAGCTTTCTTT. It is translated as CASSQDRGGANTEAFF.